Following are 32 T cell receptor beta chains from one sample sequenced in a study of blood T cells in healthy people across ages. Next came a second PCR, run for about 6 to 12 cycles, which used a sample-barcoded 5' primer along with a J-beta primer mix. One entry per CDR3 protein results from TCRdb running MiXCR on the 5' RACE reads. There are 650,000 to 700,000 distinct CDR3 sequences in the sample; 40% to 65% occur only once, and about 14% lies in the top ten. Specimen: blood. The receptors derive from a woman of 80 years or more in good health.

The genes are TRBV12-3 or TRBV12-4 and TRBJ2-7; no definite D call. Trimming left V 3 bases short and J 0 bases short, with 6 bases between. This CDR3 comprises 13 residues. CDR3 DNA sequence: TGTGCCAGCAGTTTGTACACCTCCTACGAGCAGTACTTC. It encodes CASSLYTSYEQYF.

Comment on this clonotype: The germline gene is not matched at one end of the junction; a read error may be the cause. The chain recombines TRBV7-2 with TRBJ1-1; D not resolved. The germline CDR1 and CDR2 sequences are SGHTA and FQGNSA. CDR3 size: 15 residues. Written as DNA, the CDR3 is TGTGCCAGCAGCCGACGAATAGGGATGAACACCGAAGTTTTCTTT. Translated, it gives CASSRRIGMNTEVFF. Full variable domain (rest looked up from reference TRBV7-2 and TRBJ1-1): GAGVSQSPSNKVTEKGKDVELRCDPISGHTALYWYRQSLGQGLEFLIYFQGNSAPDKSGLPSDRFSAERTGGSVSTLTIQRTQQEDSAVYLCASSRRIGMNTEVFFGQGTRLTVV.

The table lists this clonotype with many counts. V and J are TRBV12-3 or TRBV12-4 and TRBJ2-7; perhaps TRBD1 as D (7 bases). V lost 1 base, J lost 3 bases, and 13 bases lay in between. The CDR3 is 15 residues long. DNA of the CDR3: TGTGCCAGCAGTTTAGGGCGGGACAGAGACTACGAGCAGTACTTC. Its translation: CASSLGRDRDYEQYF.

The gene calls are TRBV6-6 and TRBJ2-3; TRBD1 aligns across 9 bases. V trimming: 6 bases; J trimming: 1 base; junction bases outside the gene matches: 5. This CDR3 has 15 amino acids. The germline V gene encodes CDR1 MNHNY and CDR2 SVGAGI (reference sequence). CDR3 protein: CASSQGQGRTDTQYF. DNA for the CDR3: TGTGCCAGCAGCCAGGGACAGGGACGCACAGATACGCAGTATTTT.

J is TRBJ2-4 and V is TRBV19; no clear D gene. With 4 bases removed from V and 1 base from J, the gap between germline ends came to 14 bases. The CDR3 is made up of 16 amino acids. CDR1 is LNHDA, CDR2 SQIVND, per germline (reference sequence). CDR3 in DNA: TGTGCCAGTAGTACGCCTCTCCGGCGGGCCAAAAACATTCAGTACTTC. Residues: CASSTPLRRAKNIQYF.

As concerns this clonotype: This could be a read error, since a much larger clone is one nucleotide away. This rearrangement joins TRBV20-1 to TRBJ2-5; D gene ambiguous. Germline CDR1 reads DFQATT; CDR2 reads SNEGSKA (reference sequence). CDR3 length: 12 residues. The CDR3 DNA reads TGCAGTGCTAGAGAAAATCAAGAGACCCGGTACTTC. Protein: CSARENQETRYF.

V and J are TRBV27 and TRBJ2-4; D is undetermined. Between the trimmed V and J ends, which lost 8 bases and 0 bases, there was a span of 17 bases. The CDR3 has 16 residues. In germline, CDR1 is MNHEY, CDR2 SMNVEV (reference sequence). CDR3 sequence: CASSRSGVLAKNIQYF. CDR3 bases: TGTGCCAGCTCCAGGTCGGGTGTCCTAGCCAAAAACATTCAGTACTTC.

This clonotype has just a few counts. This may be a read error, as it is one base from a much larger clone. The chain has TRBV6-2 or TRBV6-3 and TRBJ2-4; 9 nucleotides align to TRBD1. Germline lookup yields CDR1 MNHEY and CDR2 SVGEGT. The CDR3 consists of 15 residues. J lost 7 bases, V lost 5 bases, and 9 bases had no gene match. The CDR3 DNA follows: TGTGCCAGCAGTGCCCCGGCGACAGGGGGTAACATTCAGTACTTC. Its translation is CASSAPATGGNIQYF.

This clonotype was counted ten times or more. The chain links TRBV5-1 to TRBJ2-3; 8 bases align to TRBD2. The CDR3 runs 15 residues. V was clipped by 1 base and J by 4 bases; unmatched bases: 5. Germline V CDR1 and CDR2: SGHRS, YFSETQ. DNA for the CDR3: TGCGCCAGCAGCTTGAGTGCGGGAGGCCCAGATACGCAGTATTTT. This codes for CASSLSAGGPDTQYF.

As to this clonotype: Just one base apart from a much larger clone, this may be a read error. The rearrangement links TRBV7-9 to TRBJ1-6; D gene uncertain. Trimming pared 7 bases from V and 5 bases from J, leaving 12 bases between. CDR1 and CDR2 (germline): SEHNR, FQNEAQ (reference sequence). This CDR3 region has 14 residues. The DNA of the CDR3 is TGTGCCAGCACCCTTCGGGCAGATAATTCACCCCTCCACTTT. This codes for CASTLRADNSPLHF.

The chain's CDR3 is CASSPYSEGAETQFF. The CDR3 DNA is TGTGCCAGCAGTCCCTACTCGGAGGGCGCAGAGACCCAGTTCTTC. J is TRBJ2-1 and V is TRBV12-3 or TRBV12-4, with D possibly being TRBD2 (6 bases). The CDR3 is 15 residues long. V lost 5 bases and J lost 13, with 24 bases in between.

This clonotype was observed once. The V call is TRBV20-1, the J call TRBJ2-3, with D possibly being TRBD1 or TRBD2 (5 bases each). The CDR3 spans 15 residues. From germline, CDR1 is DFQATT and CDR2 SNEGSKA (reference sequence). The V and J ends lost 3 bases and 4 bases respectively, with 17 bases between them. CDR3 loop: CSARRVGVLADTQYF. CDR3 DNA sequence: TGCAGTGCTAGGAGGGTGGGGGTTCTCGCAGATACGCAGTATTTT.

Ten or more counts support this clonotype. V is TRBV7-8 and J is TRBJ2-1, with D possibly TRBD2 on 6 matching bases. This CDR3 comprises 15 residues. CDR1 is SGHVS, CDR2 FQNEAQ, per germline. The V end lost 5 bases, the J end lost 4 bases, and 15 bases lay between the germline ends. The CDR3 DNA is TGTGCCAGCAGCCCACCGGGGGTCCCGTACAATGAGCAGTTCTTC. Protein sequence: CASSPPGVPYNEQFF.

The chain has TRBV12-3 or TRBV12-4 and TRBJ2-6, with 10 bases identical to TRBD1. V was clipped by 5 bases and J by 4 bases; unmatched bases: 8. The CDR3 loop spans 17 amino acids. The CDR3 nucleotides read TGTGCCAGCAGTCGCCGGACAGGGGGTGTGGGGGCCAACGTCCTGACTTTC. Its translation: CASSRRTGGVGANVLTF.

Comment on this clonotype: Just one base apart from a much larger clone, this may be a read error. The chain employs TRBV11-2 and TRBJ2-5; the D is unclear. There are 14 residues in the CDR3. Germline assignment: CDR1 SGHAT and CDR2 FQNNGV. Trimming removed 1 base at V and 11 bases at J, with 17 bases between. The CDR3 here is CASSLVMQYNEQYF. As DNA, the CDR3 is TGTGCCAGCAGCTTAGTAATGCAGTACAATGAGCAGTACTTC.

The chain is built from TRBV14 and TRBJ2-1, with D perhaps TRBD1 or TRBD2 (6 bases each). The CDR3 loop spans 14 amino acids. Germline V lookup: CDR1 SGHDN, CDR2 FVKESK. Trimming stripped 2 bases from V and 10 bases from J, with 15 bases between. The CDR3 here is CASSQNREVNEQFF. The CDR3 DNA reads TGTGCCAGCAGCCAAAACAGGGAGGTCAACGAGCAGTTCTTC.

The J gene is TRBJ1-6, the V gene TRBV20-1, with unresolved D. CDR3 length equals 14 residues. CDR1 is DFQATT and CDR2 is SNEGSKA in the germline V gene (reference sequence). Trimming stripped 0 bases from V and 4 bases from J, with 7 bases between. This CDR3 reads CSARENSYNSPLHF. CDR3 coding DNA: TGCAGTGCTAGAGAGAACAGTTATAATTCACCCCTCCACTTT.

This clonotype occurred many times. V and J are TRBV18 and TRBJ2-5; D is unclear. Trimming removed 3 bases at V and 4 bases at J, with 12 bases between. Germline V CDR1 and CDR2: KGHSH, LQKENI. This CDR3 spans 14 amino acids. The CDR3 DNA reads as TGTGCCAGCTCACCTTCAAGAGGCACAGAGACCCAGTACTTC. Translation gives CASSPSRGTETQYF.

The V call is TRBV27, the J call TRBJ1-5; possibly TRBD1 for D (6 bases). This CDR3 comprises 14 residues. V dropped 1 base and J dropped 7 bases, with 11 bases sitting between them. Germline V gene data show CDR1 as MNHEY and CDR2 as SMNVEV (reference sequence). The CDR3 DNA reads TGTGCCAGCAGTTTATTAGGGGGGGGCCAGCCCCAGCATTTT. This codes for CASSLLGGGQPQHF.

Details on this clonotype: This may be a read error, as it is one base from a much larger clone. The genes are TRBV12-3 or TRBV12-4 and TRBJ2-7; TRBD2 is a possible D gene (6 bases). V lost 6 bases to trimming and J lost 7 bases, with 19 bases between them. This CDR3 has 14 residues. CDR3 sequence (DNA): TGTGCCAGCAGCCCTGGGGGGTCTGACAATGAGCAGTACTTC. It yields the protein CASSPGGSDNEQYF.

Regarding this clonotype: A much larger clone differs from this one at a single base, so this may be a read error. The rearrangement links TRBV7-2 to TRBJ2-7, with D unresolved. The CDR3 sequence is 14 residues long. The V gene's germline CDR1 is SGHTA and CDR2 FQGNSA. The chain's CDR3 is CASSEGRSTYERYF. CDR3 nucleotides: TGTGCCAGCAGTGAAGGACGTTCGACCTACGAGCGGTACTTC.

The chain employs TRBV3-1 and TRBJ1-4, with 10 bases matching TRBD1. Germline V gives CDR1 LGHDT, CDR2 YNNKEL (reference sequence). This CDR3 comprises 16 residues. The trim removed 5 bases at V and 7 bases at J, leaving 10 bases unmatched. This CDR3 is CASSYRAGQGFEKLFF. The CDR3 region has the DNA TGTGCCAGCAGCTACCGAGCGGGACAGGGGTTTGAAAAACTGTTTTTT.

The chain has TRBV7-2 and TRBJ1-5, with TRBD1 matching 7 bases. The CDR3 runs to 15 residues. Germline loops: CDR1 SGHTA, CDR2 FQGNSA. J was trimmed by 4 bases and V by 6 bases; bases with no gene match: 9. The CDR3 DNA is TGTGCCAGCAGTGGGGGACAGCCGGGAAATCAGCCCCAGCATTTT. It translates to CASSGGQPGNQPQHF.

This clonotype has a handful of counts. The chain combines TRBV2 with TRBJ2-5; possible D gene TRBD2, 6 bases. The closer fit of TRBJ2-7 to the DNA end suggests the J call may be wrong. The CDR3 has 15 amino acids. CDR1 is SNHLY, CDR2 FYNNEI, per germline. CDR3 loop: CASNTRGRGSREQYF. The CDR3 coding sequence is TGTGCCAGCAATACCCGGGGACGGGGGAGCCGCGAGCAGTACTTC.

The chain has TRBV28 and TRBJ1-6; the D gene is possibly TRBD1 (5 bases). The CDR3 runs to 13 residues. Trimming shortened V by 7 bases and J by 7 bases, and 11 bases separated the two germline ends. CDR1 is MDHEN and CDR2 is SYDVKM in the germline V gene. The CDR3 reads CASNDRANSPLHF. The CDR3 bases are TGTGCCAGCAACGACAGAGCAAATTCACCCCTCCACTTT.

This chain connects TRBV7-9 to TRBJ2-5, with 9 bases matching TRBD1. The germline gives CDR1 SEHNR, CDR2 FQNEAQ (reference sequence). The V gene end was trimmed by 4 bases and the J gene end by 11 bases; junction bases not matched to a gene: 14. The CDR3 totals 15 residues. Here the CDR3 DNA reads TGTGCCAGCAGCTCCTGGGACAGGGAATCGTATGAGCAGTACTTC. Its translation is CASSSWDRESYEQYF.

This clonotype was detected only a few times. The chain carries TRBV7-9 and TRBJ2-1; tentatively, D is TRBD2 (5 bases). V was trimmed by 5 bases and J by 7 bases, leaving 12 bases between them. Per the germline V gene, CDR1 is SEHNR and CDR2 is FQNEAQ (reference sequence). The CDR3 is 13 amino acids. As DNA, the CDR3 is TGTGCCAGCAGCGGCCAATCGGGGAATGAGCAGTTCTTC. Amino acid sequence: CASSGQSGNEQFF.

On this clonotype: This could be a read error, since a much larger clone is one nucleotide away. This chain connects TRBV9 to TRBJ2-5; 14 positions match TRBD2. The CDR3 has 16 residues. V lost 1 base, J lost 5 bases, and 4 bases stayed unmatched. Germline lookup yields CDR1 SGDLS and CDR2 YYNGEE. CDR3 sequence reads: CASSVCRTSGRETQYF. The CDR3 DNA follows: TGTGCCAGCAGCGTATGCCGGACTAGCGGGAGGGAGACCCAGTACTTC.

This clonotype was seen at least ten times. V and J are TRBV7-2 and TRBJ2-5; D uncertain. The CDR3 spans 13 residues. The ends were cut back, 1 base at V and 2 bases at J, with 5 bases in the middle. The germline CDR1 and CDR2 sequences are SGHTA and FQGNSA. The CDR3 protein is CASSLEKQETQYF. For the CDR3, the DNA is TGTGCCAGCAGCTTAGAAAAACAAGAGACCCAGTACTTC.

There are a few counts of this clonotype. A much bigger clone sits one base away, suggesting this may be a read error. The chain joins TRBV5-1 to TRBJ2-1; D is uncertain. V shed 4 bases and J shed 8 bases, with 16 bases lying between them. The CDR3 runs 14 residues. CDR1 SGHRS and CDR2 YFSETQ come from the germline V gene. CDR3 sequence: CASSVRLVRDEQFF. CDR3 sequence (DNA): TGCGCCAGCAGCGTGCGGCTAGTTAGGGATGAGCAGTTCTTC.

The J gene is TRBJ1-1, the V gene TRBV12-3 or TRBV12-4; D call uncertain. The CDR3 is 14 amino acids. V lost 1 base to trimming and J lost 5 bases, with 11 bases between them. The CDR3, as DNA: TGTGCCAGCAGTTTAGAGGGTCTGCGGACTGAAGCTTTCTTT. Amino acids: CASSLEGLRTEAFF.

The chain employs TRBV3-1 and TRBJ2-7; 9 bases align to TRBD1. Germline V gene lookup returns CDR1 LGHDT and CDR2 YNNKEL (reference sequence). The junction had 5 bases not matched to a gene; V was cut back by 4 bases and J by 4 bases. The length of the CDR3 is 14 residues. CDR3 DNA: TGTGCCAGCAGCCGGGGACAGGGAGGATACGAGCAGTACTTC. Translating gives CASSRGQGGYEQYF.